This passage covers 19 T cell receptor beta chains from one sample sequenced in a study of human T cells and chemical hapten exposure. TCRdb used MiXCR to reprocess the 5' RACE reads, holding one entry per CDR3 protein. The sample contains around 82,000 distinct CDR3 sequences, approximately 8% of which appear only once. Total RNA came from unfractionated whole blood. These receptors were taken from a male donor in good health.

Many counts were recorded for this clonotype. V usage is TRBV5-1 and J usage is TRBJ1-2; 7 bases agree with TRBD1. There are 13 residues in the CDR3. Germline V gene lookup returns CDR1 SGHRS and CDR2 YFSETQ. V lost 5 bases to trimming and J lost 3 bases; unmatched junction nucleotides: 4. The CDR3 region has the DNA TGCGCCAGCAGACGCGGGACAGACTATGGCTACACCTTC. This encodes CASRRGTDYGYTF.

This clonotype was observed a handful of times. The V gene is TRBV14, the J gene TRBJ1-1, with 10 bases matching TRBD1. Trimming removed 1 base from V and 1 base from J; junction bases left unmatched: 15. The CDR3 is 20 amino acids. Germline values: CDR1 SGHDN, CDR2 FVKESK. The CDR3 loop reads CASSQALGQGEMGWNTEAFF. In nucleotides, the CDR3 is TGTGCCAGCAGCCAAGCTTTAGGACAGGGGGAGATGGGTTGGAACACTGAAGCTTTCTTT.

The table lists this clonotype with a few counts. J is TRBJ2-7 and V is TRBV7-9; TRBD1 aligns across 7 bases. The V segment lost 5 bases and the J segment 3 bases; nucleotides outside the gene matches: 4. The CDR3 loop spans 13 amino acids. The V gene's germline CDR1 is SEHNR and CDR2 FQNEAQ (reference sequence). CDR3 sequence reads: CASSPPGGYEQYF. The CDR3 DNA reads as TGTGCCAGCAGCCCACCAGGGGGCTACGAGCAGTACTTC.

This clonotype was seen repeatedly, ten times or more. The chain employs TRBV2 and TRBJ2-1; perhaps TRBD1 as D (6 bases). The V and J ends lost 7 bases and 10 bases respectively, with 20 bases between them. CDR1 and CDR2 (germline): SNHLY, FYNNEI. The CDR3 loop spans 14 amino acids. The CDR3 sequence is CASTPGAGDDEQFF. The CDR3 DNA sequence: TGTGCCAGCACTCCTGGGGCAGGGGATGACGAGCAGTTCTTC.

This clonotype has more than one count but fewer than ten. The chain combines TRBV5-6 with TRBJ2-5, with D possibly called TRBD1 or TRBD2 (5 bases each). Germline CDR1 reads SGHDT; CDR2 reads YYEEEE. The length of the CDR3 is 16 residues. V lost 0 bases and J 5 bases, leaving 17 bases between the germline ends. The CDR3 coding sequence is TGTGCCAGCAGCTTGGCCATGCTGGGGGAGTTCGAGACCCAGTACTTC. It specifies CASSLAMLGEFETQYF.

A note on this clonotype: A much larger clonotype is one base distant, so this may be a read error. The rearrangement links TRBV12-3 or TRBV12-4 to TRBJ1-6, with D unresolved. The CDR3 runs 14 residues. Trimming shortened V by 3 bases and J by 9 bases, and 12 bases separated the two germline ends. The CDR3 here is CASSLMPRASPLHF. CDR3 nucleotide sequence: TGTGCCAGCAGTTTGATGCCAAGGGCTTCACCCCTCCACTTT.

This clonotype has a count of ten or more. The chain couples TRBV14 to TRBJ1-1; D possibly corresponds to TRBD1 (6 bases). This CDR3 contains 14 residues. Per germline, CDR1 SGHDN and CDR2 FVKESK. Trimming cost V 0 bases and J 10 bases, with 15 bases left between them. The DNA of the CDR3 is TGTGCCAGCAGCCAAGATCGGTACAGGGAGGTAGCTTTCTTT. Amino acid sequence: CASSQDRYREVAFF.

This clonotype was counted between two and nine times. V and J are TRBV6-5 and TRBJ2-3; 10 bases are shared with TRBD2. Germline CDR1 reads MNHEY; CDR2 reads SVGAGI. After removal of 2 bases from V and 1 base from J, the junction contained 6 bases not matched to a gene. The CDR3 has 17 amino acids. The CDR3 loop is CASSYDNLAGGTDTQYF. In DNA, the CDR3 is TGTGCCAGCAGTTACGACAACCTAGCGGGAGGCACAGATACGCAGTATTTT.

CDR3 protein: CSAAQPGQGAGNTIYF. The CDR3 bases are TGCAGTGCTGCTCAGCCGGGACAGGGGGCAGGAAACACCATATATTTT. The rearrangement joins TRBV20-1 to TRBJ1-3; 12 bases align to TRBD1. This CDR3 spans 16 amino acids. Germline V gene lookup returns CDR1 DFQATT and CDR2 SNEGSKA (reference sequence). Germline trimming cut 5 bases from V and 4 bases from J; bases unmatched to any gene: 9.

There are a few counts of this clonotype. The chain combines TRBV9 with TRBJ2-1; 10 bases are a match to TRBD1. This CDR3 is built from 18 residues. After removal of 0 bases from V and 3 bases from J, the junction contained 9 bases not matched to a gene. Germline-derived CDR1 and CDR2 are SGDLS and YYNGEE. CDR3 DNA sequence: TGTGCCAGCAGCGTAGATCCGGCCGGGACAGGGGTCTACAATGAGCAGTTCTTC. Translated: CASSVDPAGTGVYNEQFF.

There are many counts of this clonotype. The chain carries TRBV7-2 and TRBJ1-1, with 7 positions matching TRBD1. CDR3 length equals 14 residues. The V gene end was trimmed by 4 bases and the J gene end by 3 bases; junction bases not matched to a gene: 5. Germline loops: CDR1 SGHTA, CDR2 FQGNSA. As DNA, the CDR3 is TGTGCCAGCAGCTCCGGGACAGCTTACACTGAAGCTTTCTTT. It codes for CASSSGTAYTEAFF. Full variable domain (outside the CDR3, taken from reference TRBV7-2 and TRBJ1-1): GAGVSQSPSNKVTEKGKDVELRCDPISGHTALYWYRQSLGQGLEFLIYFQGNSAPDKSGLPSDRFSAERTGGSVSTLTIQRTQQEDSAVYLCASSSGTAYTEAFFGQGTRLTVV.

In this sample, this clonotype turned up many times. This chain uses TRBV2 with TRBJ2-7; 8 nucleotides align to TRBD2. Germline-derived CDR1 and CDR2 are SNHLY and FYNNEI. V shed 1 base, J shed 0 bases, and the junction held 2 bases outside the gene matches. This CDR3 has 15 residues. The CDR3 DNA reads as TGTGCCAGCAGTGAAGGAGCGGGGGACTCCTACGAGCAGTACTTC. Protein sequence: CASSEGAGDSYEQYF.

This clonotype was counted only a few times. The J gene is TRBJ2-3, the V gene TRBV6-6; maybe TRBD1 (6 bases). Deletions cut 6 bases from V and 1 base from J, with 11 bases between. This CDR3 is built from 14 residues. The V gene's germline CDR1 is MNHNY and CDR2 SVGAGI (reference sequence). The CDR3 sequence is CASSEQGGTDTQYF. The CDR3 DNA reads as TGTGCCAGCAGCGAACAGGGAGGCACAGATACGCAGTATTTT.

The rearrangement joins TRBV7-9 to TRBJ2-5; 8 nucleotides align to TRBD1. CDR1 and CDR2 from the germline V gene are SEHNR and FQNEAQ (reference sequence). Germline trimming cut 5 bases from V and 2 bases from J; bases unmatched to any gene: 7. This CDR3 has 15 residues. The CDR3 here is CASSGPGTGQETQYF. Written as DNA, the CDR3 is TGTGCCAGCAGCGGTCCCGGGACAGGTCAAGAGACCCAGTACTTC. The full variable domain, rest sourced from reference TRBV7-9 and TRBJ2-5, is DTGVSQNPRHKITKRGQNVTFRCDPISEHNRLYWYRQTLGQGPEFLTYFQNEAQLEKSRLLSDRFSAERPKGSFSTLEIQRTEQGDSAMYLCASSGPGTGQETQYFGPGTRLLVL.

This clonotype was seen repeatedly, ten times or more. In DNA, the CDR3 is TGCGCCAGCAGCCTCCAATTTTCCGGAACAGCCTACAATGAGCAGTTCTTC. It is translated as CASSLQFSGTAYNEQFF. The chain is built from TRBV4-3 and TRBJ2-1; unclear D gene. V lost 4 bases to trimming and J lost 2 bases, with 18 bases between them. Germline V gene lookup returns CDR1 LGHNA and CDR2 YSLEER. This CDR3 region has 17 residues.

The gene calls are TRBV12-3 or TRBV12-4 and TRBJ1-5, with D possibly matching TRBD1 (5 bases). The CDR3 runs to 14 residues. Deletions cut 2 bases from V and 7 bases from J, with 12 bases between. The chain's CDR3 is CASSLNGGTQPQHF. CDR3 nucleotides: TGTGCCAGCAGTTTAAATGGGGGGACGCAGCCCCAGCATTTT.

The CDR3 sequence: CASSSTQGQNTEAFF. The CDR3 nucleotides read TGTGCCAGCAGCTCAACACAGGGGCAGAACACTGAAGCTTTCTTT. The rearrangement links TRBV7-8 to TRBJ1-1, with TRBD1 matching 7 bases. The germline V gene encodes CDR1 SGHVS and CDR2 FQNEAQ. This CDR3 is built from 15 residues. V lost 4 bases and J lost 1; bases outside the gene matches: 6.

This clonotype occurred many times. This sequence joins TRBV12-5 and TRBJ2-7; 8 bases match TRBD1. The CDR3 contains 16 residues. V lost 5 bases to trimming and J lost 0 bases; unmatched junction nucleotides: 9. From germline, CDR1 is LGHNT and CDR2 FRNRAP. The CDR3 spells CASGGGAGGSSYEQYF. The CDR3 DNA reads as TGTGCTAGTGGTGGTGGGGCAGGGGGCAGCTCCTACGAGCAGTACTTC.

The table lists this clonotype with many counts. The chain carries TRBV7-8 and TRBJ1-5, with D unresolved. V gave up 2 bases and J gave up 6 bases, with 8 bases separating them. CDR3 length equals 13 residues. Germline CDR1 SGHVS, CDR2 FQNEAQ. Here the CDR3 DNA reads TGTGCCAGCAGCTTATCCGGAGGTCAGCCCCAGCATTTT. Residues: CASSLSGGQPQHF.